This TCR beta chain was sequenced in a study of T-cell reconstitution after alpha-beta-depleted transplantation in children. This sample's TCRbeta library carried unique molecular identifier barcodes. TCRdb re-called the PCR reads through MiXCR, storing one row per CDR3 protein. The profile covers 100,000 to 150,000 distinct CDR3 sequences, with under 30% appearing a single time and about 11% taken by the ten largest. In this sample, this clonotype turned up a few times. The junction had 5 bases not matched to a gene; V was cut back by 1 base and J by 5 bases. Germline V lookup: CDR1 DFQATT, CDR2 SNEGSKA (reference sequence). This CDR3 contains 14 residues.

This chain connects TRBV20-1 to TRBJ2-7; 10 positions agree with TRBD2. The origin of this receptor is a male patient aged 2 to 9 who had a stem cell transplant for chronic granulomatous disease, so the T cells may come from the graft donor. Sequenced material: PBMCs, mostly from graft donor cells, taken 180 days after TCRalphabeta/CD19-depleted stem cell transplant. The DNA for the CDR3 is TGCAGTGCTAGAGGCCTAGCGGGAGATCACGAGCAGTACTTC. As protein: CSARGLAGDHEQYF.